The table lists the clone carrying this T cell receptor beta chain with a few counts. Its specificity is unknown. Time point meaning: patch test 1, 2 weeks after DPC sensitization. Documented treatment: therapeutic diphenylcyclopropenone sensitization with weekly scalp DPC. Every donor had alopecia and was 18 to 70 years old; all were suitable for DPC. These data originate in a study of human T cells and chemical hapten exposure. General study findings and limits: Donors, who had alopecia, may show an immune response that differs from healthy people's.

Each CDR3 protein is one row after TCRdb ran MiXCR on the RACE reads. The table lists around 74,000 distinct CDR3 sequences, about 32% of them singletons. This TCR derives from a middle-aged man with alopecia areata. Some clones in this sample may be carry-over from other donors' samples. The sample consisted of whole blood, taken in connection with sensitization to the hapten diphenylcyclopropenone (DPC).

The CDR3 DNA is TGTGCCAGCAGTCCGCATAGCGGGCTATACAATGAGCAGTTCTTC. Translated, it gives CASSPHSGLYNEQFF. The chain employs TRBV25-1 and TRBJ2-1; 7 bases are shared with TRBD2. V was clipped by 5 bases and J by 4 bases; unmatched bases: 8. This CDR3 region has 15 residues. The germline gives CDR1 MGHDK, CDR2 SYGVNS. The full variable domain, completed using reference TRBV25-1 and TRBJ2-1, is EADIYQTPRYLVIGTGKKITLECSQTMGHDKMYWYQQDPGMELHLIHYSYGVNSTEKGDLSSESTVSRIRTEHFPLTLESARPSHTSQYLCASSPHSGLYNEQFFGPGTRLTVL.